This entry concerns a single T cell receptor (beta chain). The antigen is not known. CDR1 and CDR2 (germline): KGHSH, LQKENI. The V and J ends lost 3 bases and 2 bases respectively, with 14 bases between them. The CDR3 totals 15 residues. The data are from a study of neoadjuvant anti-PD-1 for oral cavity cancer. Study-level information: Around day 43, patients without progression received a fourth nivolumab dose before surgery.

General observations from the study: Only a few patients per response group were TCR-analyzed; validation needed.

TCRdb keeps only in-frame clones here, not all; method: immunoSEQ multiplex PCR. The table records approximately 37,000 clones, around nine tenths of them present only once. The patients had HPV-negative, locally advanced oral cavity squamous cell carcinoma. This specimen was PBMCs, taken before nivolumab (anti-PD-1) treatment. The TCR comes from a person between 40 and 85 years old with oral cavity squamous cell carcinoma. V usage is TRBV18 and J usage is TRBJ2-7; D perhaps matches TRBD2 (6 bases). The CDR3 protein is CASSPGYGTPYEQYF. The CDR3, as DNA: TGTGCCAGCTCACCGGGCTACGGGACTCCCTACGAGCAGTACTTC. The full variable domain, in which reference TRBV18 and TRBJ2-7 provide the parts outside the CDR3, is NAGVMQNPRHLVRRRGQEARLRCSPMKGHSHVYWYRQLPEEGLKFMVYLQKENIIDESGMPKERFSAEFPKEGPSILRIQQVVRGDSAAYFCASSPGYGTPYEQYFGPGTRLTVT.